This is a list of T cell receptor beta chains from one sample in a study of shared clonotypes between healthy human individuals. Using immunoSEQ multiplex PCR, the repertoire was profiled, and TCRdb retains in-frame clones only, with some absent. The repertoire consists of over a million clones, with 78% occurring once and the leading ten covering 0.5% to 0.65%. Source material: memory CD4+ T cells from PBMCs. Receptors were obtained from a man aged 18 to 30 in good health. Some clones in this sample may be carry-over from other donors' samples. CDR3s include the opening cysteine and the closing phenylalanine or tryptophan. The D gene is left open where the match is weak. Clone size, where shown, is once, few, many, or a class for clones that have expanded.

cdr3_nt cdr3_aa j_call d_call v_call clone_size
TGTGCCAGCAGTTCCTCTAGCGGGACTAGCACAGATACGCAGTATTTT CASSSSSGTSTDTQYF TRBJ2-3 TRBD2 TRBV28 many
TGTGCCAGCAGCTTAACGGCGGAGACCCAGTACTTC CASSLTAETQYF TRBJ2-5 NA TRBV7-2 few
TGTGCCAGCAGTGACGGACTAGCGGGAACCTACGAGCAGTACTTC CASSDGLAGTYEQYF TRBJ2-7 TRBD2 TRBV2 many
TGCGCCAGCAGCCCCATCGGGGCAGATACGCAGTATTTT CASSPIGADTQYF TRBJ2-3 NA TRBV5-1 NA
TGTGCCAGCAGCGCACAAACGCTGATACGGGATACGCAGTATTTT CASSAQTLIRDTQYF TRBJ2-3 NA TRBV21-1 NA
TGCAGTGCTTCCCTTGGCGGTGAGCAGTTCTTC CSASLGGEQFF TRBJ2-1 NA TRBV20-1 NA
TGTGCCAGCAGTAAACGGACAGGAACTAGCAATCAGCCCCAGCATTTT CASSKRTGTSNQPQHF TRBJ1-5 TRBD1 TRBV28 NA
TGTGCCAGCAGTGTCCCGGGACTAGCGGGATTCAATGAGCAGTTCTTC CASSVPGLAGFNEQFF TRBJ2-1 TRBD2 TRBV28 once
TGCAGCGTGGGAATCAGAGGGTCTGGGGCCAACGTCCTGACTTTC CSVGIRGSGANVLTF TRBJ2-6 NA TRBV29-1 NA
TGTGCCAGCAGCCATGGGGGGGGTAAAGGGCCCACTGAAGCTTTCTTT CASSHGGGKGPTEAFF TRBJ1-1 NA TRBV4-2 NA
TGTGCCAGCAGCCAATCCAGGAACACTGAAGCTTTCTTT CASSQSRNTEAFF TRBJ1-1 NA TRBV14 NA
TGTGCCAGCAGCCAAATCCCTGATAGCGGGCCTAAGTACTTC CASSQIPDSGPKYF TRBJ2-5 TRBD2 TRBV4-2 few
TGCGCCAGCCTGCTTTCCGGACCCCAGGTCACCTACGAGCAGTACTTC CASLLSGPQVTYEQYF TRBJ2-7 NA TRBV10-1 NA
TGTGCCAGTAGTCCAGGACAGGGGTTCAATGAGCAGTTCTTC CASSPGQGFNEQFF TRBJ2-1 TRBD1 TRBV19 NA